Each of the 18 T cell receptor beta chains below was sequenced from the same sample in a study of shared clonotypes between healthy human individuals. Using immunoSEQ multiplex PCR, the repertoire was profiled, and TCRdb retains in-frame clones only, with some absent. The data show a few million clones, with under 97% seen just once and over 0.1% held by the top ten. Sequencing was carried out using naive CD4+ T cells sorted from blood. Subset reported: CD45RA+ positively selected. Receptors originate from a man younger than 35 in good health.

The J gene is TRBJ2-3, the V gene TRBV7-9; D remains ambiguous. V lost 5 bases and J lost 1, with 4 bases in between. There are 12 residues in the CDR3. Germline V gene sequence: CDR1 SEHNR, CDR2 FQNEAQ (reference sequence). As DNA, the CDR3 is TGTGCCAGCAGCGCCCGCACAGATACGCAGTATTTT. Its protein is CASSARTDTQYF. Using reference TRBV7-9 and TRBJ2-3 for the parts outside the CDR3, the full variable domain is DTGVSQNPRHKITKRGQNVTFRCDPISEHNRLYWYRQTLGQGPEFLTYFQNEAQLEKSRLLSDRFSAERPKGSFSTLEIQRTEQGDSAMYLCASSARTDTQYFGPGTRLTVL.

This chain connects TRBV6-5 to TRBJ1-6; TRBD1 matches at 7 bases. This CDR3 region has 14 residues. Trimming cost V 7 bases and J 5 bases; bases outside gene matches: 5. Germline-derived CDR1 and CDR2 are MNHEY and SVGAGI. The CDR3 here is CASKRDSNNSPLHF. CDR3 coding DNA: TGTGCCAGCAAAAGGGACAGTAATAATTCACCCCTCCACTTT.

This chain links TRBV6-1 with TRBJ1-5, with D perhaps matching TRBD1 (6 bases). CDR1 and CDR2 (germline): MNHNS, SASEGT. V was pared by 3 bases and J by 3 bases, with 9 bases between. The CDR3 extends over 14 amino acids. The CDR3 reads CASSDRTVNQPQHF. CDR3 nucleotides: TGTGCCAGCAGTGATCGGACAGTCAATCAGCCCCAGCATTTT.

CDR3 in DNA: TGTGCCAGCAGTGAATACTCAGGGTTCGTCGGAAACACCATATATTTT. Amino acid sequence: CASSEYSGFVGNTIYF. This chain uses TRBV25-1 with TRBJ1-3; tentative D call: TRBD1 (5 bases). Germline CDR1 reads MGHDK; CDR2 reads SYGVNS. The CDR3 has 16 amino acids. V lost 0 bases and J lost 4, with 13 bases in between.

This chain joins TRBV15 and TRBJ1-1; no clear D gene. V was trimmed by 0 bases and J by 6 bases, leaving 11 bases between them. This CDR3 spans 14 amino acids. Germline loops: CDR1 LNHNV, CDR2 YYDKDF (reference sequence). The CDR3 spells CATSRDPEGSEAFF. DNA for the CDR3: TGTGCCACCAGCAGAGATCCGGAAGGGTCTGAAGCTTTCTTT. The full variable domain, with the rest looked up from reference TRBV15 and TRBJ1-1, is DAMVIQNPRYQVTQFGKPVTLSCSQTLNHNVMYWYQQKSSQAPKLLFHYYDKDFNNEADTPDNFQSRRPNTSFCFLDIRSPGLGDTAMYLCATSRDPEGSEAFFGQGTRLTVV.

The chain uses TRBV10-2 and TRBJ2-3, with 9 bases fitting TRBD2. CDR1 is WSHSY and CDR2 is SAAADI in the germline V gene. Trimming at V came to 7 bases and at J to 6 bases, leaving 14 bases not matched to a gene. The CDR3 loop spans 16 amino acids. CDR3 sequence: CASKGGPAGGPDTQYF. In DNA, the CDR3 is TGCGCCAGCAAGGGCGGACCAGCGGGGGGCCCCGATACGCAGTATTTT.

This sequence joins TRBV13 and TRBJ2-1; the D gene could be TRBD1 or TRBD2 (6 bases each). The CDR3 sequence is 15 residues long. Germline loops: CDR1 PRHDT, CDR2 FYEKMQ (reference sequence). V lost 1 base, J lost 3 bases, and 10 bases lay in between. CDR3 loop: CASSLDRGVYNEQFF. The CDR3 DNA reads as TGTGCCAGCAGCTTAGATAGGGGGGTCTACAATGAGCAGTTCTTC.

This clone is a singleton in its sample. CDR3 DNA sequence: TGCGCCAGCAGCTCTTCCAGGGGGGAGAGCTCCTACAATGAGCAGTTCTTC. As protein: CASSSSRGESSYNEQFF. The chain uses TRBV5-1 and TRBJ2-1; D is perhaps TRBD1 (7 bases). Germline CDR1 reads SGHRS; CDR2 reads YFSETQ. This CDR3 is built from 17 residues. Trimming took off 3 bases at V and 0 bases at J, with 16 bases between the two ends. Full variable domain (missing parts from reference TRBV5-1 and TRBJ2-1): KAGVTQTPRYLIKTRGQQVTLSCSPISGHRSVSWYQQTPGQGLQFLFEYFSETQRNKGNFPGRFSGRQFSNSRSEMNVSTLELGDSALYLCASSSSRGESSYNEQFFGPGTRLTVL.

V gene TRBV29-1 combines with J gene TRBJ2-3, with D possibly TRBD2 on 6 matching bases. In germline, CDR1 is SQVTM, CDR2 ANQGSEA. The CDR3 is 15 amino acids. V was pared by 1 base and J by 6 bases, with 17 bases between. CDR3 protein: CSVEAASAGQDTQYF. DNA of the CDR3: TGCAGCGTTGAAGCCGCTAGCGCTGGCCAGGATACGCAGTATTTT.

J is TRBJ1-6 and V is TRBV10-3; D gene ambiguous. V shed 6 bases and J shed 5 bases, with 14 bases lying between them. Germline values: CDR1 ENHRY, CDR2 SYGVKD. The CDR3 extends over 15 amino acids. CDR3 bases: TGTGCCATCAGCGCCGGGGTCGGGGATAATTCACCCCTCCACTTT. Amino acid sequence: CAISAGVGDNSPLHF.

The chain carries TRBV9 and TRBJ2-3; tentatively, D is TRBD1 or TRBD2 (7 bases each). There are 15 residues in the CDR3. Germline V lookup: CDR1 SGDLS, CDR2 YYNGEE. V shed 1 base and J shed 3 bases, with 12 bases lying between them. CDR3 DNA sequence: TGTGCCAGCAGCGTAAGACAGGGAGGGACAGATACGCAGTATTTT. Translation: CASSVRQGGTDTQYF. The full variable domain, its missing parts supplied by reference TRBV9 and TRBJ2-3, is DSGVTQTPKHLITATGQRVTLRCSPRSGDLSVYWYQQSLDQGLQFLIQYYNGEERAKGNILERFSAQQFPDLHSELNLSSLELGDSALYFCASSVRQGGTDTQYFGPGTRLTVL.

V and J are TRBV7-9 and TRBJ2-3; 8 positions agree with TRBD2. The CDR3 length is 16 residues. CDR1 and CDR2 (germline): SEHNR, FQNEAQ (reference sequence). V trimming: 5 bases; J trimming: 2 bases; junction bases outside the gene matches: 9. CDR3 nucleotide sequence: TGTGCCAGCAGCCGACAGCGGGAGTGGGACACAGATACGCAGTATTTT. It specifies CASSRQREWDTDTQYF.

Concerning this clone: Other DNA sequences in the same sample also yield this CDR3. The V and J genes are TRBV6-1 and TRBJ2-7; no clear D gene. CDR1 and CDR2 (germline): MNHNS, SASEGT. This CDR3 region has 13 residues. The V gene lost 2 bases and the J gene lost 2 bases, with 7 bases spanning the gap. Written as DNA, the CDR3 is TGTGCCAGCAGTGAAAATAGAGCCTACGAGCAGTACTTC. Protein sequence: CASSENRAYEQYF.

This clone has only one observation. As DNA, the CDR3 is TGTGCCTGCGGTCAGGGGGGGTCCTATAATTCACCCCTCCACTTT. Encoded protein: CACGQGGSYNSPLHF. The rearrangement links TRBV30 to TRBJ1-6; 7 nucleotides agree with TRBD1. The CDR3 is 15 residues long. The V gene's germline CDR1 is GTSNPN and CDR2 SVGIG (reference sequence). J gave up 1 base and V 6 bases, and 6 bases lay outside the gene matches.

The chain uses TRBV18 and TRBJ1-5; D is unresolved. The germline V gene encodes CDR1 KGHSH and CDR2 LQKENI. The V gene lost 2 bases and the J gene lost 3 bases, with 11 bases spanning the gap. This CDR3 contains 15 residues. The CDR3 is CASSPGRDNNQPQHF. Here the CDR3 DNA reads TGTGCCAGCTCACCAGGACGGGATAACAATCAGCCCCAGCATTTT.

The chain uses TRBV2 and TRBJ2-1; no reliable D call. The CDR3 contains 11 residues. Deletions cut 7 bases from V and 5 bases from J, with 6 bases between. Germline V gene data show CDR1 as SNHLY and CDR2 as FYNNEI. The CDR3 bases are TGTGCCAGCACAACCGACAATGAGCAGTTCTTC. Translated, it gives CASTTDNEQFF.

The chain combines TRBV5-1 with TRBJ2-3; 9 bases agree with TRBD2. V was pared by 2 bases and J by 1 base, with 5 bases of the junction left unmatched. The germline gives CDR1 SGHRS, CDR2 YFSETQ. This CDR3 spans 16 amino acids. This CDR3 reads CASSFLAGLGTDTQYF. In DNA form, the CDR3 reads TGCGCCAGCAGCTTTCTAGCGGGATTGGGCACAGATACGCAGTATTTT.

The chain joins TRBV5-1 to TRBJ1-3, with D maybe TRBD1 (6 bases). V lost 0 bases to trimming and J lost 1 base, with 11 bases between them. Germline CDR1 reads SGHRS; CDR2 reads YFSETQ. CDR3 length: 16 residues. CDR3 region: CASSLDRVRSGNTIYF. CDR3 in DNA: TGCGCCAGCAGCTTGGACAGGGTGAGATCTGGAAACACCATATATTTT.